The 11 T cell receptor beta chains listed next were all sequenced from one sample in a study of T cell responses to AZD1222 COVID-19 vaccine. The table came from immunoSEQ multiplex PCR; TCRdb's copy has only in-frame clones and leaves some out. Of over 100,000 clones in the sample, approximately 92% were seen once. The sequencing here drew on peripheral blood, taken on day 0 of AZD1222 vaccination. The receptor set was obtained from an adult in good health.

Only a few counts were recorded for this clone. The gene calls are TRBV6-5 and TRBJ1-4, with D perhaps TRBD1 (5 bases). V lost 5 bases and J 1 base, leaving 8 bases between the germline ends. Germline V gives CDR1 MNHEY, CDR2 SVGAGI. The CDR3 has 14 residues. The CDR3 nucleotides read TGTGCCAGCAGTATGAGGGGAACTAATGAAAAACTGTTTTTT. Amino acid sequence: CASSMRGTNEKLFF.

The V call is TRBV2, the J call TRBJ2-2; no clear D gene. The V end was cut by 4 bases, the J end by 0 bases, with 9 bases between. This CDR3 has 15 residues. Per the germline V gene, CDR1 is SNHLY and CDR2 is FYNNEI. CDR3 protein: CASSVSRANTGELFF. CDR3 DNA sequence: TGTGCCAGCAGTGTCAGTCGTGCGAACACCGGGGAGCTGTTTTTT.

The chain couples TRBV28 to TRBJ2-3, with D unclear. Trimming removed 5 bases at V and 2 bases at J, with 14 bases between. Germline lookup yields CDR1 MDHEN and CDR2 SYDVKM. The CDR3 loop spans 15 amino acids. This chain's CDR3 is CASSPRAGYTDTQYF. The CDR3 coding sequence is TGTGCCAGCAGTCCCCGGGCTGGATACACAGATACGCAGTATTTT.

This chain connects TRBV6-2 or TRBV6-3 to TRBJ1-1; 11 positions match TRBD1. V lost 8 bases and J lost 6; bases outside the gene matches: 8. Germline values: CDR1 MNHEY, CDR2 SVGEGT. The CDR3 sequence is 14 residues long. CDR3 bases: TGTGCCAGCGGCCGGGACAGGGGGAAGTCTGAAGCTTTCTTT. Amino acid sequence: CASGRDRGKSEAFF.

The chain's CDR3 is CASSNIRTSGRRTDTQYF. In DNA form, the CDR3 reads TGTGCCAGCAGTAATATCCGGACTAGCGGGAGGAGGACAGATACGCAGTATTTT. The chain couples TRBV6-2 or TRBV6-3 to TRBJ2-3; 14 bases match TRBD2. With 5 bases clipped from V and 3 bases from J, the junction kept 10 bases outside the gene matches. This CDR3 has 18 amino acids. Per the germline V gene, CDR1 is MNHEY and CDR2 is SVGEGT.

J is TRBJ2-1 and V is TRBV6-6; D may be TRBD2 (6 bases). The CDR3 covers 15 residues. Trimming pared 7 bases from V and 0 bases from J, leaving 13 bases between. Germline V gene lookup returns CDR1 MNHNY and CDR2 SVGAGI (reference sequence). For the CDR3, the DNA is TGTGCCAGCATAGAGCGGGCGAGCTCCTACAATGAGCAGTTCTTC. It specifies CASIERASSYNEQFF.

J is TRBJ2-2 and V is TRBV28, with 9 bases aligning to TRBD2. V trimming: 6 bases; J trimming: 6 bases; junction bases outside the gene matches: 14. The CDR3 is 17 residues long. Germline CDR1 is MDHEN and CDR2 is SYDVKM. The CDR3 coding sequence is TGTGCCAGCAGCCCTCCGGGGGCGGGAGGGCCAGCCGGGGAGCTGTTTTTT. Translated, it gives CASSPPGAGGPAGELFF.

The V call is TRBV28, the J call TRBJ1-1, with D unresolved. The V gene's germline CDR1 is MDHEN and CDR2 SYDVKM. Trimming stripped 3 bases from V and 14 bases from J, with 16 bases between. The CDR3 has 12 amino acids. In nucleotides, the CDR3 is TGTGCCAGCAGTTTCGGTCCTTTCGGAGGCTTCTTT. Its translation: CASSFGPFGGFF.

The V and J genes are TRBV7-8 and TRBJ2-7; TRBD2 matches 11 bases. This CDR3 is built from 16 residues. The junction had 6 bases not matched to a gene; V was cut back by 0 bases and J by 5 bases. Germline V gene lookup returns CDR1 SGHVS and CDR2 FQNEAQ. The CDR3 loop is CASSLARLAGKHEQYF. DNA of the CDR3: TGTGCCAGCAGCTTAGCCAGACTAGCGGGAAAACACGAGCAGTACTTC.

This clone was observed a single time. The chain is built from TRBV4-1 and TRBJ1-2; no definite D call. V was clipped by 2 bases and J by 4 bases, with 14 bases between them. Germline loops: CDR1 MGHRA, CDR2 YSYEKL. This CDR3 comprises 15 residues. The CDR3 DNA reads TGCGCCAGCAGCCAACCTCGATGGGAGGGCTATGGCTACACCTTC. Encoded protein: CASSQPRWEGYGYTF.

The gene calls are TRBV4-1 and TRBJ2-7, with D possibly called TRBD1 or TRBD2 (6 bases each). The CDR3 is 16 amino acids. V gave up 0 bases and J gave up 1 base, with 13 bases separating them. Germline values: CDR1 MGHRA, CDR2 YSYEKL. The CDR3 bases are TGCGCCAGCAGCCAAGAACCGCCGGGGGCGTCCTACGAGCAGTACTTC. It translates to CASSQEPPGASYEQYF.